This TCR beta chain was sequenced during a study of CD8 T cells in ankylosing spondylitis. General observations from the study: What appeared characteristic of ankylosing spondylitis blood was a TCR beta motif of under 10 highly homologous variants. Some of the motif variants had earlier been found in reactive arthritis patients' fluid and blood.

This CDR3 is 15 amino acids long. Germline CDR1 and CDR2: SGHAT and FQNNGV. V gave up 3 bases and J gave up 3 bases, with 12 bases separating them. TCR beta libraries were made by quantitative 5'-RACE with molecular barcodes. Each CDR3 protein gets one entry after TCRdb re-called the 5' RACE reads with MiXCR. Of over 450,000 distinct CDR3 sequences listed, over 9.5% are singletons. This clonotype was found a few times. The target antigen is unknown. The V gene is TRBV11-2, the J gene TRBJ1-5; D perhaps matches TRBD1 (6 bases). This sequence originates from a male donor with ankylosing spondylitis. Sequencing was done on a sample of blood, either unsorted or a sorted T cell fraction (not recorded which). CDR3 sequence reads: CASSFTGRNNQPQHF. In DNA, the CDR3 is TGTGCCAGCAGCTTTACAGGGAGGAACAATCAGCCCCAGCATTTT.